This T cell receptor (beta chain) was identified during a study of T cells expressing NK-cell markers. In the study overall: The TCR beta repertoires were obtained from sorted CD3+CD56+NKG2C+, CD3+CD56+NKG2C- and CD3+CD56-NKG2C+ T cells. Seropositivity for HCMV was found in most of the eight sequenced donors, with one seronegative.

TCRdb re-called the 5' RACE reads and catalogs CDR3 proteins one per entry, DNA excluded. In total, the table holds about 260,000 distinct CDR3 sequences. Study observations and caveats: The CD3+CD56-NKG2C+ fraction of a handful of donors was likewise dominated by these clonotypes. In six donors, dominant NKG2C+ clonotypes were roughly 1.0-8% of CD8+ T cells.

Comments on this clonotype: Its antigen remains unknown.

The sequence was obtained from a man aged 18 to 30 in good health. The sequencing sample was made of blood T cells: a sorted CD56 or NKG2C T cell subset, CD4+ or CD8+ T cells, or bulk PBMC T cells (not recorded which).

The CDR3 region is CASSLGGEGNTIYF. The rearrangement joins TRBV12-3 or TRBV12-4 to TRBJ1-3; TCRdb's D call of TRBD1 is untestable without DNA. The length of the CDR3 is 14 residues.